This T cell receptor (beta chain) was profiled in a study of neurological immune-mediated disorders. In this sample, this clonotype turned up many times. The unsorted libraries originated from 2 million PBMCs that had been stored at -80 C. 5'RACE employing 10-nucleotide random UMIs yielded the cDNA. MiXCR was run by TCRdb on the 5' RACE reads, yielding one entry per CDR3 protein. The repertoire consists of 55,000 to 85,000 distinct CDR3 sequences, with 3.2% occurring once and the leading ten covering around 5.5%. The sample was PBMCs. This sequence was found in a woman aged 50 to 60 with multiple sclerosis.

CDR3: CASSLAAWETQYF. In DNA, the CDR3 is TGTGCCAGCAGCTTGGCTGCGTGGGAGACCCAGTACTTC. This chain links TRBV5-5 with TRBJ2-5; D gene unclear. In germline, CDR1 is SGHKS, CDR2 YYEKEE (reference sequence). This CDR3 spans 13 amino acids. V dropped 0 bases and J dropped 5 bases, with 8 bases sitting between them.